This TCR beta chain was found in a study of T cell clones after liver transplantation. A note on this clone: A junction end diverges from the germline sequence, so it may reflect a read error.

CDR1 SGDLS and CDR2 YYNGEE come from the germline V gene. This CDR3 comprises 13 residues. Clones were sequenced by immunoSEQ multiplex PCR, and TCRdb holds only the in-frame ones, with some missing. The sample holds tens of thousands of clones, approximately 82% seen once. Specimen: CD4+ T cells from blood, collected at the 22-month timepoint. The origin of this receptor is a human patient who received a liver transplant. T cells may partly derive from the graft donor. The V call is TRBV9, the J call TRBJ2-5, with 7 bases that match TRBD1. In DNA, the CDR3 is TGTGCCAGCAGCCTGACAGGGCAAGGGACCCAGTACTTC. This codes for CASSLTGQGTQYF.